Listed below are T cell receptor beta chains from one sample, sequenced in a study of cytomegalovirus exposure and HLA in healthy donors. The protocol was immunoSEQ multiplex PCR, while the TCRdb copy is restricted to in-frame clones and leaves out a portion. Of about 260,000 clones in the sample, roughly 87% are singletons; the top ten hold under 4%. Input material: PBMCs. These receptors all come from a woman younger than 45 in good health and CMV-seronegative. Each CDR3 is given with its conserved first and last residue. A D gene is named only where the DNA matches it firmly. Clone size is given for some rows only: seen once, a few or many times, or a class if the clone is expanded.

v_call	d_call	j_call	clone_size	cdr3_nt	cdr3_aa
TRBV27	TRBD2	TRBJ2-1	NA	TGTGCCAGCAGTCTCCTCGGACTAGCGGCTTGGGATGAGCAGTTCTTC	CASSLLGLAAWDEQFF
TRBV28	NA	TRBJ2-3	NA	TGTGCCAGCAGTTTAAACGCAGCAGATACGCAGTATTTT	CASSLNAADTQYF
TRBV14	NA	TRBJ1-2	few	TGTGCCAGCAGCCATACGAGGGGTGGTGGCTACACCTTC	CASSHTRGGGYTF
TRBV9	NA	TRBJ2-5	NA	TGTGCCAGCAGCCCTCCGAGAGGGGTAGGGACCCAGTACTTC	CASSPPRGVGTQYF
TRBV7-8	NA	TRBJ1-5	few	TGTGCCAGCAGCCAGACAGAGAGAGGCAATCAGCCCCAGCATTTT	CASSQTERGNQPQHF
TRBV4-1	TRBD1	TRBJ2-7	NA	TGCGCCAGCAGCCGAACGACAGGGTCCCTATACGAGCAGTACTTC	CASSRTTGSLYEQYF
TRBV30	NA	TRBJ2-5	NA	TGTGCCTGGACAGCGGAGACCGCAAAAGAGACCCAGTACTTC	CAWTAETAKETQYF
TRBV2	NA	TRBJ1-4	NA	TGTGCCAGCAGGAGGTGGGGGGAGAGTGAAAAACTGTTTTTT	CASRRWGESEKLFF
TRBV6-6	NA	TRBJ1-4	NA	TGTGCCAGCAGTTACTCTTCATTAGGACGGAATGAAAAACTGTTTTTT	CASSYSSLGRNEKLFF
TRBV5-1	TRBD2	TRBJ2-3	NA	TGCGCCAGCAGCTTGGCCACCCGCGGGAGAGTCACAGATACGCAGTATTTT	CASSLATRGRVTDTQYF
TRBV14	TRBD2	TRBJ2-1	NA	TGTGCCAGCAGCCAAGAGGACGGGAGGGCCTACAATGAGCAGTTCTTC	CASSQEDGRAYNEQFF
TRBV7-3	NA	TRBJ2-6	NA	TGTGCCAGCAGCGCAAATCAGGTCTCTGGGGCCAACGTCCTGACTTTC	CASSANQVSGANVLTF
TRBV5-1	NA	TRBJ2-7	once	TGCGCCAGCAGCTTGATTTCAGGGGACTACGAGCAGTACTTC	CASSLISGDYEQYF
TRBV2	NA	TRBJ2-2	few	TGTGCCAGCAGTGAACGTTTAGGGAACACCGGGGAGCTGTTTTTT	CASSERLGNTGELFF
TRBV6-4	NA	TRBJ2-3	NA	TGTGCCAGCAGTCCCTTGGCGGGACTGAGTACAGATACGCAGTATTTT	CASSPLAGLSTDTQYF
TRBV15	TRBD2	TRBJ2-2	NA	TGTGCCACCAGCAGAGCTAGCGGGAGAGGGAACACCGGGGAGCTGTTTTTT	CATSRASGRGNTGELFF
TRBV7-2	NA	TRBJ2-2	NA	TGTGCCAGCTCGATACAGGGGAACACCGGGGAGCTGTTTTTT	CASSIQGNTGELFF
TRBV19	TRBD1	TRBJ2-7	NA	TGTGCCAGTAGTATAGTGGCCGGGACAGGGAACGAGCAGTACTTC	CASSIVAGTGNEQYF
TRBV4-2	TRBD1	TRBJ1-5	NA	TGTGCCAGCAGCCAAGATATAGGACAGGCTAGCAATCAGCCCCAGCATTTT	CASSQDIGQASNQPQHF
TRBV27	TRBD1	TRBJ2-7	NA	TGTGCCAGCAGTCTCCGACAGGGCGCCTACGAGCAGTACTTC	CASSLRQGAYEQYF
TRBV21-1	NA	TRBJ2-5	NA	TGTGCCAGCAGCAAAAGGAGCGGGAGTGGAAGGGAGACCCAGTACTTC	CASSKRSGSGRETQYF
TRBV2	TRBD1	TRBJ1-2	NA	TGTGCCAGCAGTACCGACAGGGGCGCGTATTCCTATGGCTACACCTTC	CASSTDRGAYSYGYTF
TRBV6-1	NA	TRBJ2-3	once	TGTGCCAGCAGTGAAGCCCCGCCTAGAACAGATACGCAGTATTTT	CASSEAPPRTDTQYF
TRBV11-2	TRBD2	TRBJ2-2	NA	TGTGCCAGCAGCTTCCGGACTAGCGGGAGGCCCGGGGAGCTGTTTTTT	CASSFRTSGRPGELFF
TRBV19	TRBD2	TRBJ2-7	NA	TGTGCCAGTACTGCGGGAGGCCCAGACTACGAGCAGTACTTC	CASTAGGPDYEQYF
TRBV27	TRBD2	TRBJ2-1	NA	TGTGCCAGCAGTTTCTTAGCGGGAGACTACAATGAGCAGTTCTTC	CASSFLAGDYNEQFF
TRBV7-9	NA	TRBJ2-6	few	TGTGCCAGCAGCTCGGAAGGGGCCAACGTCCTGACTTTC	CASSSEGANVLTF
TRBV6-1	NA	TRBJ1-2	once	TGTGCCAGCAGTGAACGTACTTGGCATGGCTACACCTTC	CASSERTWHGYTF
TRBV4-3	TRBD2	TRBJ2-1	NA	TGCGCCAGCAGCCAAGGGACTAGCGGGGAGGGTTCCTACAATGAGCAGTTCTTC	CASSQGTSGEGSYNEQFF
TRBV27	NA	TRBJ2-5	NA	TGTGCCAGCATCGTCGGAGAGACCCAGTACTTC	CASIVGETQYF
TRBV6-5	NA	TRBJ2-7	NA	TGTGCCAGCAGTTACTCGTCGGGCGGGGCGGCATACGAGCAGTACTTC	CASSYSSGGAAYEQYF
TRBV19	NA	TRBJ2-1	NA	TGTGCCAGTAAGCTCGCGGCCTCCTACAATGAGCAGTTCTTC	CASKLAASYNEQFF
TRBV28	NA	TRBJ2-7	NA	TGTGCCAGCAGTTTGAAGGAACGATCCTACGAGCAGTACTTC	CASSLKERSYEQYF
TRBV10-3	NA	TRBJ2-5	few	TGTGCCATCAGTGAAGGAGAGACCCAGTACTTC	CAISEGETQYF
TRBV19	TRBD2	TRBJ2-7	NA	TGTGCCAGTAGCGGACTAGCGGAGCGGGGGTACGAGCAGTACTTC	CASSGLAERGYEQYF
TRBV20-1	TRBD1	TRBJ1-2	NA	TGCAGTGCTACACCGGGACAGGCCCTAACCTTC	CSATPGQALTF
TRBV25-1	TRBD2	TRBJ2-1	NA	TGTGCCAGCAGCCCTATTGGCGGGAGTAAGGGTTACAATGAGCAGTTCTTC	CASSPIGGSKGYNEQFF
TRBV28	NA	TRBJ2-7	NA	TGTGCCAGCAGTCCCCCTCGAGGGTTCTCCTACGAGCAGTACTTC	CASSPPRGFSYEQYF
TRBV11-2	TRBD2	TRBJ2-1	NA	TGTGCCAGCAGCTTAACTAGCGGGAGAAATGAGCAGTTCTTC	CASSLTSGRNEQFF
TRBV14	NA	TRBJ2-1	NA	TGTGCCAGCAGCCAAGTGAGGGACACATACAATGAGCAGTTCTTC	CASSQVRDTYNEQFF
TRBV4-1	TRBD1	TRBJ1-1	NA	TGCGCCAGCAGCCAAGCCGGGGGGGACAGGGTTGACACTGAAGCTTTCTTT	CASSQAGGDRVDTEAFF